The next 3 T cell receptor beta chains were all read from a single sample in a study of CD8 T cells in Susac syndrome. Random hexamers were used to reverse transcribe an amount of roughly 0.45 to 1 ug RNA. Each CDR3 protein is one row after TCRdb ran MiXCR on the immunoSEQ multiplex PCR reads. The table has about 210,000 distinct CDR3 sequences, about 95% seen once. Sequenced input: CD4+ T cells from PBMCs. The receptor source for this set is a human donor with multiple sclerosis.

As DNA, the CDR3 is TGTGCCAGCAGCCGTGGACAGGGGAGATACGAGCAGTACTTC. It codes for CASSRGQGRYEQYF. The gene calls are TRBV7-2 and TRBJ2-7, with TRBD1 matching over 9 bases. The CDR3 is 14 residues long. Germline assignment: CDR1 SGHTA and CDR2 FQGNSA. Trimming cost V 5 bases and J 4 bases; bases outside gene matches: 6.

DNA of the CDR3: TGTGCCAGCAGCTTAATGCTAGGCCAAGAGACCCAGTACTTC. Its translation is CASSLMLGQETQYF. The chain couples TRBV7-2 to TRBJ2-5; D not certain. This CDR3 has 14 amino acids. V was cut by 2 bases and J by 1 base, with 8 bases left in between. Looked up from germline, CDR1 is SGHTA and CDR2 is FQGNSA. The full variable domain, with the rest looked up from reference TRBV7-2 and TRBJ2-5, is GAGVSQSPSNKVTEKGKDVELRCDPISGHTALYWYRQSLGQGLEFLIYFQGNSAPDKSGLPSDRFSAERTGGSVSTLTIQRTQQEDSAVYLCASSLMLGQETQYFGPGTRLLVL.

The V gene is TRBV20-1, the J gene TRBJ2-1; TRBD2 matches 10 bases. The CDR3 totals 13 residues. CDR1 and CDR2 from the germline V gene are DFQATT and SNEGSKA (reference sequence). The DNA of the CDR3 is TGCGCGAGCGGGAGGGCGCGCTACAATGAGCAGTTCTTC. Its protein product is CASGRARYNEQFF.